These T cell receptor beta chains were read from a single sample in a study of blood T cell repertoires in COVID-19. Sequencing used immunoSEQ multiplex PCR; TCRdb keeps in-frame clones, though not all of them. The data contain 130,000 to 150,000 clones, around nine tenths of them singletons. Material for sequencing was peripheral blood. These receptors all stem from a woman in her forties or fifties with acute or convalescent COVID-19. CDR3s include the opening cysteine and the closing phenylalanine or tryptophan. A D gene is named only where the DNA matches it firmly. Clone size is given for some rows only: seen once, a few or many times, or a class if the clone is expanded.

DNA,CDR3,D,J,length,size,V
TGCGCCAGCAGCGACCCTAGCGGGTCTAGGGATACGCAGTATTTT,CASSDPSGSRDTQYF,TRBD2,TRBJ2-3,15,NA,TRBV5-1
TGCGCCAGCAGCCTAGCCGGGGGATCCTACGAGCAGTACTTC,CASSLAGGSYEQYF,NA,TRBJ2-7,14,NA,TRBV4-1
TGTGCCAGCAGTTTCGTAGGGGCTGGTGAAAAACTGTTTTTT,CASSFVGAGEKLFF,NA,TRBJ1-4,14,NA,TRBV28
TGTGCCAGCAGCTTTGAGGTTGGTTACGAGCAGTACTTC,CASSFEVGYEQYF,NA,TRBJ2-7,13,few,TRBV11-2
TGTGCCAGCACCGTCAGGGGTTTAGCCTACGAGCAGTACTTC,CASTVRGLAYEQYF,NA,TRBJ2-7,14,NA,TRBV7-2
TGTGCCAGCAGCTTGTTGGAGGGGACCTACGAGCAGTACTTC,CASSLLEGTYEQYF,NA,TRBJ2-7,14,NA,TRBV5-6
TGTGCCAGTAGTATAGACGCGACAGCTTATGGCTACACCTTC,CASSIDATAYGYTF,NA,TRBJ1-2,14,NA,TRBV19
TGTGCCATCAGTGGACAGCAAGCCTACGAGCAGTACTTC,CAISGQQAYEQYF,NA,TRBJ2-7,13,NA,TRBV10-3
TGTGCCAGCTCACCACGGTTCGGAGGCTCACCCCTCCACTTT,CASSPRFGGSPLHF,NA,TRBJ1-6,14,NA,TRBV18
TGTGCCAGCAGCCCTGAGGGTAATGAAAAACTGTTTTTT,CASSPEGNEKLFF,NA,TRBJ1-4,13,NA,TRBV5-4
TGCAGCGTTGAACGGCGGGTAGAGACCCAGTACTTC,CSVERRVETQYF,NA,TRBJ2-5,12,NA,TRBV29-1
TGTGCCAGCAGCCGGACTGGGATCCGTCAGCCCCAGCATTTT,CASSRTGIRQPQHF,NA,TRBJ1-5,14,NA,TRBV6-5
TGCGCCAGCAGCCTCGGGGGGCGATCGGAGACCCAGTACTTC,CASSLGGRSETQYF,NA,TRBJ2-5,14,NA,TRBV5-1
TGTGCCAGCAGTCTAGGCGGGACAGGGATCTACGAGCAGTACTTC,CASSLGGTGIYEQYF,TRBD1,TRBJ2-7,15,NA,TRBV6-5
TGTGCCAGCAGCGCAAGCCAGGGGAGCGGGGGATACAATGAGCAGTTCTTC,CASSASQGSGGYNEQFF,TRBD2,TRBJ2-1,17,NA,TRBV7-9
TGCGCCAGCAGCCAAGATTTAAGCCTCGGCTACACCTTC,CASSQDLSLGYTF,NA,TRBJ1-2,13,NA,TRBV4-1
TGTGCCAGTAGACCCGAGACAGGGGGGAAGGTGTTTTTT,CASRPETGGKVFF,TRBD1,TRBJ2-2,13,NA,TRBV19
TGTGCCAGCAGTTACACTGGGACAGGGACTGAGCAGTTCTTC,CASSYTGTGTEQFF,TRBD1,TRBJ2-1,14,NA,TRBV27
TGTGCCAGCAGCAAAGTCCGTACCGGAGGGGGGGCGCTTGGTGGGGCTGAAGCTTTCTTT,CASSKVRTGGGALGGAEAFF,NA,TRBJ1-1,20,NA,TRBV21-1
TGTGCCAGCAGTACCGGGACAGGTGTTATCTATGGCTACACCTTC,CASSTGTGVIYGYTF,TRBD1,TRBJ1-2,15,NA,TRBV7-9
TGTGCCAGCAGCTCCGGACAGGGGAATGAAAAACTGTTTTTT,CASSSGQGNEKLFF,TRBD1,TRBJ1-4,14,once,TRBV7-3
TGTGCCAGTAGTATTACGTGGGGGGGCAATCAGCCCCAGCATTTT,CASSITWGGNQPQHF,NA,TRBJ1-5,15,NA,TRBV19
TGCAGTGCTAGTCACGTAGCGGCCTACAATGAGCAGTTCTTC,CSASHVAAYNEQFF,NA,TRBJ2-1,14,NA,TRBV20-1
TGTGCCAGCAGCTCGAGGGACAGGGGAAACACCATATATTTT,CASSSRDRGNTIYF,TRBD1,TRBJ1-3,14,NA,TRBV11-2
TGTGCCAGCAGTTTATACGGAGCTGAAGCTTTCTTT,CASSLYGAEAFF,NA,TRBJ1-1,12,NA,TRBV27
TGTGCCAGCAGCTTCGGGACTAGCGGGAGAACAGATACGCAGTATTTT,CASSFGTSGRTDTQYF,TRBD2,TRBJ2-3,16,NA,TRBV7-9
TGCAGTGCTAGTGACGCGAACCAAGAGACCCAGTACTTC,CSASDANQETQYF,NA,TRBJ2-5,13,NA,TRBV20-1
TGTGCCAGCAGTTACGGTGAGGTCTACGAGCAGTACTTC,CASSYGEVYEQYF,NA,TRBJ2-7,13,NA,TRBV6-5